Below are 17 T cell receptor beta chains sequenced from a single sample in a study of blood T cell repertoires in COVID-19. Some clones are missing from TCRdb's copy, which holds only in-frame ones; the method was immunoSEQ multiplex PCR. The table shows 230,000 or so clones, with approximately 84% occurring only once. The sequenced material came from peripheral blood. Receptor source: a man aged 35 to 55 with active or convalescent COVID-19.

This sequence joins TRBV5-1 and TRBJ2-1, with 11 bases aligning to TRBD2. Germline V lookup: CDR1 SGHRS, CDR2 YFSETQ. The CDR3 loop spans 16 amino acids. After removal of 4 bases from V and 6 bases from J, the junction contained 9 bases not matched to a gene. CDR3 sequence (DNA): TGCGCCAGCAGCCCAATGACTAGCGGGATATTCAATGAGCAGTTCTTC. It codes for CASSPMTSGIFNEQFF.

The chain combines TRBV9 with TRBJ1-2; D gene unclear. V dropped 4 bases and J dropped 3 bases, with 10 bases sitting between them. The CDR3 is 13 amino acids. The germline CDR1 and CDR2 sequences are SGDLS and YYNGEE. The CDR3 protein is CASSPDFDYGYTF. CDR3 coding DNA: TGTGCCAGCAGCCCCGACTTCGACTATGGCTACACCTTC.

The chain is built from TRBV27 and TRBJ2-1, with D tentatively TRBD2 (6 bases). Looked up from germline, CDR1 is MNHEY and CDR2 is SMNVEV (reference sequence). Trimming shortened V by 6 bases and J by 7 bases, and 19 bases separated the two germline ends. The CDR3 is made up of 15 amino acids. CDR3 sequence: CASSLHGRGQNEQFF. Written as DNA, the CDR3 is TGTGCCAGCAGCCTCCACGGGAGAGGGCAAAATGAGCAGTTCTTC.

This clone was detected only once. This CDR3 is CASSQADTNYGYTF. The CDR3 DNA is TGCGCCAGCAGCCAGGCCGATACTAACTATGGCTACACCTTC. The J gene is TRBJ1-2, the V gene TRBV4-1; D call uncertain. Trimming removed 3 bases from V and 0 bases from J, with 8 bases in between. CDR1 and CDR2 (germline): MGHRA, YSYEKL. The CDR3 sequence is 14 residues long.

The chain carries TRBV2 and TRBJ2-6; 7 nucleotides agree with TRBD1. The CDR3 has 16 residues. After removal of 2 bases from V and 3 bases from J, the junction contained 4 bases not matched to a gene. Germline CDR1 reads SNHLY; CDR2 reads FYNNEI. In DNA form, the CDR3 reads TGTGCCAGCAGTGAACAGGGGGACAGTGGGGCCAACGTCCTGACTTTC. It specifies CASSEQGDSGANVLTF.

This clone occurred once. The junction departs from germline at one end; a sequencing error may be responsible. The rearrangement uses TRBV6-6 and TRBJ1-2, with 10 bases that match TRBD1. Germline CDR1 is MNHNY and CDR2 is SVGAGI (reference sequence). The CDR3 extends over 13 amino acids. The CDR3 protein is CASSLDRGRKDDF. The CDR3 DNA is TGTGCCAGCAGTCTTGACAGGGGGCGCAAAGACGACTTC.

Comment on this clone: At one end, the junction sequence differs from germline, possibly due to a read error. This chain links TRBV7-7 with TRBJ2-7; TRBD1 matches 10 bases. CDR3 size: 15 residues. CDR1 is SSHAT and CDR2 is FNYEAQ in the germline V gene (reference sequence). The CDR3 spells CASSSSPGQGYEQYF. CDR3 nucleotides: TGTGCTAGCAGCTCCTCACCGGGACAGGGGTACGAGCAGTACTTC.

This clone was recorded once. The chain combines TRBV28 with TRBJ1-5; the D gene is possibly TRBD1 (6 bases). CDR3 length equals 13 residues. From germline, CDR1 is MDHEN and CDR2 SYDVKM. Here the CDR3 reads CSHRAGGDQPQHF. The CDR3 coding sequence is TGTTCCCATCGGGCGGGGGGCGATCAGCCCCAGCATTTT.

V and J are TRBV2 and TRBJ1-4, with 7 bases aligning to TRBD1. This CDR3 has 15 amino acids. The V gene's germline CDR1 is SNHLY and CDR2 FYNNEI. Losses at the gene ends were 7 bases for V and 6 bases for J; bases not matched to a gene: 11. CDR3 protein: CASNWDSQYDEKLFF. CDR3 bases: TGTGCCAGCAACTGGGACAGCCAGTACGATGAAAAACTGTTTTTT.

The chain joins TRBV7-3 to TRBJ1-5; 8 bases match TRBD1. The germline gives CDR1 SGHTA, CDR2 FQGTGA. V trimming: 5 bases; J trimming: 2 bases; junction bases outside the gene matches: 2. CDR3 size: 14 residues. In nucleotides, the CDR3 is TGTGCCAGCAGCCCGACAGGGGGCAATCAGCCCCAGCATTTT. The encoded protein is CASSPTGGNQPQHF.

As concerns this clone: It is unclear where the CDR3 begins or ends on the DNA, so no DNA is shown, and the CDR3 is as TCRdb lists it. V usage is TRBV27 and J usage is TRBJ2-7; whether TRBD1, the table's D call, matches the DNA was not checked. Per the germline V gene, CDR1 is MNHEY and CDR2 is SMNVEV (reference sequence). Both ends counted, the CDR3 spans 16 residues. CDR3 in amino acids: CASSFLAGGLSYEQYF.

The chain couples TRBV19 to TRBJ2-7; 12 nucleotides align to TRBD1. The CDR3 loop spans 15 amino acids. Germline CDR1 is LNHDA and CDR2 is SQIVND (reference sequence). With 5 bases clipped from V and 3 bases from J, the junction kept 5 bases outside the gene matches. The CDR3 protein is CASSAGTGGLYEQYF. CDR3 bases: TGTGCCAGTAGTGCCGGGACAGGGGGCCTCTACGAGCAGTACTTC.

V gene TRBV5-4 combines with J gene TRBJ1-4; D is uncertain. In germline, CDR1 is SGHNT, CDR2 YYREEE (reference sequence). The CDR3 consists of 15 residues. V was shortened by 0 bases and J by 8 bases, with 14 bases between the two germline ends. The CDR3 loop is CASSLVSGANEKLFF. In nucleotides, the CDR3 is TGTGCCAGCAGCTTGGTCTCGGGAGCAAACGAAAAACTGTTTTTT.

This clone came up once. The chain couples TRBV27 to TRBJ2-7; 7 bases align to TRBD1. The V and J ends lost 5 bases and 1 base, in that order; junction bases with no gene match: 5. Germline V gene data show CDR1 as MNHEY and CDR2 as SMNVEV (reference sequence). This CDR3 has 14 amino acids. CDR3 DNA sequence: TGTGCCAGCAGTCCAGACAGGGAGTCCTACGAGCAGTACTTC. This codes for CASSPDRESYEQYF.

The V and J genes are TRBV3-1 (or the pseudogene TRBV3-2) and TRBJ2-5; 11 bases agree with TRBD2. Per germline, CDR1 LGHDT and CDR2 YNNKEL (reference sequence). Unmatched junction bases numbered 9, after V lost 0 bases and J lost 6 bases. CDR3 length: 17 residues. The chain's CDR3 is CASSQDWRLAGIKTQYF. CDR3 DNA: TGTGCCAGCAGCCAAGATTGGCGACTAGCGGGGATAAAGACCCAGTACTTC.

The chain employs TRBV15 and TRBJ1-5; the D gene is possibly TRBD1 (5 bases). With 5 bases removed from V and 6 bases from J, the gap between germline ends came to 14 bases. This CDR3 is 14 amino acids long. Germline-derived CDR1 and CDR2 are LNHNV and YYDKDF (reference sequence). CDR3 in amino acids: CATSAGRGGQPQHF. The DNA for the CDR3 is TGTGCCACCAGCGCCGGGAGGGGAGGTCAGCCCCAGCATTTT.

The V and J genes are TRBV9 and TRBJ2-7; TRBD2 is a possible D gene (6 bases). Germline V lookup: CDR1 SGDLS, CDR2 YYNGEE. The CDR3 runs to 14 residues. Trimming cost V 3 bases and J 4 bases, with 14 bases left between them. As DNA, the CDR3 is TGTGCCAGCAGCGCAGCGGGCGGAGGATACGAGCAGTACTTC. Translating gives CASSAAGGGYEQYF. Full variable domain (outside the CDR3, taken from reference TRBV9 and TRBJ2-7): DSGVTQTPKHLITATGQRVTLRCSPRSGDLSVYWYQQSLDQGLQFLIQYYNGEERAKGNILERFSAQQFPDLHSELNLSSLELGDSALYFCASSAAGGGYEQYFGPGTRLTVT.